This T cell receptor beta chain was sequenced for a study of T cells in tuberculosis. On the study more broadly: Sequenced TCRs come from CD1B-GMM tetramer-binding T cells. Within 7 days of starting treatment, or before, PBMC were stored. Study-level findings and limits: GMM-specific TCRs were nearer to active tuberculosis alpha repertoires, suggesting expansion.

Regarding time point: new active TB diagnosis, blood taken before or within 7 days of starting treatment. Confirmation came from sputum smear and/or culture positivity for M. tuberculosis. Remarks on this clone: The antigen is unknown.

The CDR3 has 14 amino acids. The germline CDR1 and CDR2 sequences are SGHRS and YFSETQ. The germline V and J ends were trimmed by 2 bases and 5 bases, with 8 bases remaining between them. TCRdb's table, derived via immunoSEQ multiplex PCR, lists solely in-frame clones and lacks some. Of fewer than 35,000 clones in the sample, around 88% are singletons; the top ten hold roughly 5.2%. The sample was PBMCs, taken at tuberculosis diagnosis. The rearrangement links TRBV5-1 to TRBJ1-6; no clear D. The sequence was collected from an adult with tuberculosis. The CDR3: CASSFQENNSPLHF. For the CDR3, the DNA is TGCGCCAGCAGCTTCCAAGAGAATAATTCACCCCTCCACTTT. Full variable domain (outside the CDR3, taken from reference TRBV5-1 and TRBJ1-6): KAGVTQTPRYLIKTRGQQVTLSCSPISGHRSVSWYQQTPGQGLQFLFEYFSETQRNKGNFPGRFSGRQFSNSRSEMNVSTLELGDSALYLCASSFQENNSPLHFGNGTRLTVT.